The 19 T cell receptor beta chains presented below share a single source sample, sequenced in a study of cytomegalovirus exposure and HLA in healthy donors. Researchers ran the PCR with 60 Vbeta and 13 Jbeta primers. Some clones are missing from TCRdb's copy, which holds only in-frame ones; the method was immunoSEQ multiplex PCR. The sample includes 150,000 to 200,000 clones, 70% to 80% of them seen just once. Sequences were obtained from PBMCs. The receptors shown here come from a woman aged 40 to 49 in good health and CMV-seronegative.

The V gene is TRBV4-2, the J gene TRBJ1-3; the match to TRBD1 covers 8 bases. V was clipped by 2 bases and J by 3 bases; unmatched bases: 3. The CDR3 extends over 15 amino acids. The V gene's germline CDR1 is LGHNA and CDR2 YNFKEQ. In DNA form, the CDR3 reads TGTGCCAGCAGCCAATCAGACAGGGGTGGAAACACCATATATTTT. It translates to CASSQSDRGGNTIYF.

The rearrangement uses TRBV30 and TRBJ1-2, with D possibly being TRBD1 (5 bases). Trimming removed 2 bases at V and 5 bases at J, with 12 bases between. Looked up from germline, CDR1 is GTSNPN and CDR2 is SVGIG (reference sequence). This CDR3 is 13 amino acids long. The CDR3 sequence is CAWSPQGGYGYTF. CDR3 DNA sequence: TGTGCCTGGAGTCCGCAGGGAGGATATGGCTACACCTTC.

The gene calls are TRBV19 and TRBJ2-4; 9 bases are shared with TRBD2. The germline gives CDR1 LNHDA, CDR2 SQIVND (reference sequence). The CDR3 has 14 residues. With V trimmed by 6 bases and J by 6 bases, 6 bases remained unmatched. The CDR3 sequence: CASRGTSIGNIQYF. In DNA form, the CDR3 reads TGTGCCAGTAGGGGGACTAGCATCGGAAACATTCAGTACTTC.

The chain employs TRBV9 and TRBJ1-3, with D tentatively TRBD1 (6 bases). Trimming removed 4 bases from V and 0 bases from J, with 14 bases in between. This CDR3 is 16 amino acids long. The germline gives CDR1 SGDLS, CDR2 YYNGEE. For the CDR3, the DNA is TGTGCCAGCAGCAACCACAGGGTCCCCTCTGGAAACACCATATATTTT. Its translation is CASSNHRVPSGNTIYF.

This clone was observed a handful of times. The J gene is TRBJ2-7, the V gene TRBV2; D gene unclear. The CDR3 totals 17 residues. Germline assignment: CDR1 SNHLY and CDR2 FYNNEI. Trimming took 3 bases from V and 0 from J, leaving 18 bases between them. In DNA form, the CDR3 reads TGTGCCAGCAGTGACTTCAGTTTGATGCCGGGCTCCTACGAGCAGTACTTC. Its protein is CASSDFSLMPGSYEQYF.

The chain recombines TRBV5-1 with TRBJ1-1; no reliable D call. Germline V gives CDR1 SGHRS, CDR2 YFSETQ. The CDR3 has 14 amino acids. The V and J ends lost 0 bases and 1 base respectively, with 7 bases between them. CDR3 in DNA: TGCGCCAGCAGCTTGGGTCTCTGGAACACTGAAGCTTTCTTT. This translates into CASSLGLWNTEAFF.

The rearrangement links TRBV9 to TRBJ2-1, with 10 bases that match TRBD2. The germline CDR1 and CDR2 sequences are SGDLS and YYNGEE. The CDR3 is 17 residues long. The J segment lost 10 bases and the V segment lost 0 bases, leaving 13 bases of the junction unmatched. CDR3 nucleotide sequence: TGTGCCAGCAGCGTAGAGCCGGAACTAGCGGGGTTTGGGGAGCAGTTCTTC. Protein product: CASSVEPELAGFGEQFF.

The J gene is TRBJ1-1, the V gene TRBV18, with a possible D match to TRBD1 (6 bases). Germline loops: CDR1 KGHSH, CDR2 LQKENI. With 6 bases removed from V and 0 bases from J, the gap between germline ends came to 20 bases. The CDR3 length is 17 residues. Here the CDR3 DNA reads TGTGCCAGCTCCCCGGGGGGTCGGACAGAGATGAACACTGAAGCTTTCTTT. Protein product: CASSPGGRTEMNTEAFF.

The rearrangement uses TRBV19 and TRBJ2-2; D is possibly TRBD2 (5 bases). This CDR3 comprises 14 residues. From germline, CDR1 is LNHDA and CDR2 SQIVND (reference sequence). V was pared by 4 bases and J by 4 bases, with 10 bases between. For the CDR3, the DNA is TGTGCCAGTAGTACGCCTCGGGGCACCGGGGAGCTGTTTTTT. It translates to CASSTPRGTGELFF.

V gene TRBV28 combines with J gene TRBJ1-1, with a weak D call TRBD1 (6 bases). Germline lookup yields CDR1 MDHEN and CDR2 SYDVKM. Trimming removed 7 bases from V and 1 base from J, with 13 bases in between. The CDR3 is made up of 14 amino acids. The DNA for the CDR3 is TGTGCCAGCACCCCAGGGGACCCGAACACTGAAGCTTTCTTT. Its protein product is CASTPGDPNTEAFF.

J is TRBJ2-1 and V is TRBV5-1; D is possibly TRBD1 (6 bases). This CDR3 has 16 amino acids. V shed 6 bases and J shed 3 bases, with 19 bases lying between them. Germline V gene sequence: CDR1 SGHRS, CDR2 YFSETQ. The DNA for the CDR3 is TGCGCCAGCATCCCCTTCCGGGACACCCACTACAATGAGCAGTTCTTC. Amino acid sequence: CASIPFRDTHYNEQFF.

The chain joins TRBV21-1 to TRBJ2-2; no check of the table's D call, TRBD2, against the DNA was made. TRBV21-1 is designated a pseudogene. This CDR3 contains 15 residues. The CDR3 sequence is CATPPILLNTGELFF. The DNA for the CDR3 is TGTGCCACCCCTCCGATTCTACTAAACACCGGGGAGCTGTTTTTT.

This chain links TRBV30 with TRBJ2-3; weak D call: TRBD1 (6 bases). V lost 4 bases, J lost 1 base, and 15 bases lay in between. The CDR3 has 15 residues. CDR1 and CDR2 (germline): GTSNPN, SVGIG (reference sequence). Written as DNA, the CDR3 is TGTGCCTGGACCATGGGGGCTCCGGGCACAGATACGCAGTATTTT. Protein sequence: CAWTMGAPGTDTQYF.

This chain joins TRBV7-9 and TRBJ1-1, with unresolved D. Germline V CDR1 and CDR2: SEHNR, FQNEAQ (reference sequence). CDR3 length equals 11 residues. The V end lost 3 bases, the J end lost 8 bases, and 7 bases lay between the germline ends. The CDR3 is CASSLGEEAFF. The DNA of the CDR3 is TGTGCCAGCAGCTTGGGAGAAGAAGCTTTCTTT.

This clone was seen a few times. The J gene is TRBJ1-4, the V gene TRBV6-1; 7 bases align to TRBD1. Germline loops: CDR1 MNHNS, CDR2 SASEGT. Losses at the gene ends were 0 bases for V and 8 bases for J; bases not matched to a gene: 9. The CDR3 consists of 16 residues. The CDR3 sequence: CASSEASGGGLEKLFF. The CDR3 DNA sequence: TGTGCCAGCAGTGAAGCGAGTGGAGGGGGCTTAGAAAAACTGTTTTTT.

The J gene is TRBJ2-7, the V gene TRBV20-1; D is unresolved. V dropped 7 bases and J dropped 7 bases, with 8 bases sitting between them. The germline V gene encodes CDR1 DFQATT and CDR2 SNEGSKA (reference sequence). There are 9 residues in the CDR3. CDR3 sequence reads: CSVSEEQYF. The CDR3 bases are TGCAGTGTTTCGGAGGAGCAGTACTTC.

The genes are TRBV5-1 and TRBJ1-4; 10 positions match TRBD1. Trimming at V came to 4 bases and at J to 0 bases, leaving 3 bases not matched to a gene. This CDR3 comprises 16 residues. The germline gives CDR1 SGHRS, CDR2 YFSETQ. CDR3 amino acids: CASSRTGGPTNEKLFF. CDR3 DNA: TGCGCCAGCAGCCGGACAGGGGGACCAACTAATGAAAAACTGTTTTTT. Full variable domain (rest looked up from reference TRBV5-1 and TRBJ1-4): KAGVTQTPRYLIKTRGQQVTLSCSPISGHRSVSWYQQTPGQGLQFLFEYFSETQRNKGNFPGRFSGRQFSNSRSEMNVSTLELGDSALYLCASSRTGGPTNEKLFFGSGTQLSVL.

As regards this clone: Germline and junction disagree at one end, which may indicate a read error. V usage is TRBV7-9 and J usage is TRBJ1-3; D uncertain. This CDR3 has 13 residues. CDR1 SEHNR and CDR2 FQNEAQ come from the germline V gene (reference sequence). The CDR3 is CASKENSGNTIYF. The CDR3 DNA follows: TGTGCAAGCAAGGAGAACTCTGGAAACACCATATATTTT.

J is TRBJ2-3 and V is TRBV19; TRBD1 matches at 10 bases. Germline loops: CDR1 LNHDA, CDR2 SQIVND (reference sequence). This CDR3 comprises 17 residues. The V segment lost 3 bases and the J segment 2 bases; nucleotides outside the gene matches: 8. In DNA form, the CDR3 reads TGTGCCAGTAGTATGGGCCGGGGACAGGGGTTCACAGATACGCAGTATTTT. Translating it yields CASSMGRGQGFTDTQYF.